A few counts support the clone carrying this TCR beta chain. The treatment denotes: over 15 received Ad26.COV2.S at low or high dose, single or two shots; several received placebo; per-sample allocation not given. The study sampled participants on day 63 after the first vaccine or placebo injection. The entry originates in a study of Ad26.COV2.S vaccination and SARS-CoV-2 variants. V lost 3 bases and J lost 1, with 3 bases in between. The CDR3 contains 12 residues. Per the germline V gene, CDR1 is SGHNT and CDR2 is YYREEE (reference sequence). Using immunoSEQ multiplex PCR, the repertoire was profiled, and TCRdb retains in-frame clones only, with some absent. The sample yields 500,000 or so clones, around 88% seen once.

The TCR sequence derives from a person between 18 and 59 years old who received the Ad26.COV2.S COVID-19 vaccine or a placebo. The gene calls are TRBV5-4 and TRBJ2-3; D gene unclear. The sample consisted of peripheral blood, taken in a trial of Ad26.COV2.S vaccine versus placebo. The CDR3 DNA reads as TGTGCCAGCAGCTCTCGCACAGATACGCAGTATTTT. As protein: CASSSRTDTQYF.